These 14 T cell receptor beta chains were sequenced from one sample in a study of T cells after yellow fever vaccination. Using its own MiXCR run on the 5' RACE reads, TCRdb lists one record per CDR3 protein. The sample has around 120,000 distinct CDR3 sequences, 13% to 15% seen once. Sequencing was performed on CD8+ T cells sorted from PBMCs, taken 5 days after the yellow fever booster vaccination. All receptors derive from a man between 18 and 29 years old who received the YFV17D yellow fever vaccine.

V gene TRBV12-3 or TRBV12-4 combines with J gene TRBJ2-5, with 7 bases identical to TRBD2. This CDR3 has 12 amino acids. J gave up 5 bases and V 6 bases, and 3 bases lay outside the gene matches. CDR3 amino acids: CASRMGGETQYF. In DNA, the CDR3 is TGTGCCAGCAGGATGGGAGGGGAGACCCAGTACTTC.

This clonotype turned up a few times. V gene TRBV7-3 combines with J gene TRBJ2-2; D not certain. The germline V gene has CDR1 SGHTA and CDR2 FQGTGA. CDR3 length equals 14 residues. Trimming pared 5 bases from V and 1 base from J, leaving 8 bases between. For the CDR3, the DNA is TGTGCCAGCAGCCCAGAGCTGAACACCGGGGAGCTGTTTTTT. It encodes CASSPELNTGELFF. Supplemented by reference TRBV7-3 and TRBJ2-2, the full variable domain reads GAGVSQTPSNKVTEKGKYVELRCDPISGHTALYWYRQSLGQGPEFLIYFQGTGAADDSGLPNDRFFAVRPEGSVSTLKIQRTERGDSAVYLCASSPELNTGELFFGEGSRLTVL.

The rearrangement joins TRBV4-1 to TRBJ2-7; D is undetermined. This CDR3 has 12 residues. Germline V gene data show CDR1 as MGHRA and CDR2 as YSYEKL. V was cut by 0 bases and J by 7 bases, with 7 bases left in between. As DNA, the CDR3 is TGCGCCAGCAGCCAAGACGAGACAGAGCAGTACTTC. Its protein is CASSQDETEQYF.

This chain connects TRBV7-9 to TRBJ1-2, with TRBD1 matching over 7 bases. This CDR3 spans 15 amino acids. The V gene's germline CDR1 is SEHNR and CDR2 FQNEAQ (reference sequence). Trimming cost V 5 bases and J 4 bases; bases outside gene matches: 10. The CDR3 reads CASSRDSRVFYGYTF. CDR3 DNA: TGTGCCAGCAGCCGGGACAGTAGAGTATTCTATGGCTACACCTTC.

The chain recombines TRBV12-3 or TRBV12-4 with TRBJ2-3, with TRBD1 identical over 7 bases. V gave up 9 bases and J gave up 5 bases; unmatched junction bases: 8. The CDR3 covers 13 residues. CDR3 region: CASTGVLVDTQYF. The CDR3 DNA follows: TGTGCCAGTACAGGGGTTTTAGTAGATACGCAGTATTTT.

This clonotype has more than one count but fewer than ten. The chain recombines TRBV25-1 with TRBJ2-5, with 8 bases matching TRBD2. With 10 bases clipped from V and 1 base from J, the junction kept 2 bases outside the gene matches. This CDR3 contains 12 residues. Germline V gene data show CDR1 as MGHDK and CDR2 as SYGVNS. CDR3 loop: CAIAGGQETQYF. As DNA, the CDR3 is TGTGCCATTGCGGGGGGCCAAGAGACCCAGTACTTC.

The chain couples TRBV7-9 to TRBJ2-2; D not resolved. Trimming removed 4 bases from V and 4 bases from J, with 4 bases in between. The CDR3 has 12 amino acids. Germline loops: CDR1 SEHNR, CDR2 FQNEAQ (reference sequence). The CDR3 nucleotides are TGTGCCAGCAGCTCTTCCACCGGGGAGCTGTTTTTT. Protein product: CASSSSTGELFF.

This clonotype has a count of ten or more. This chain joins TRBV7-9 and TRBJ2-5; no clear D gene. CDR1 SEHNR and CDR2 FQNEAQ come from the germline V gene (reference sequence). V was clipped by 5 bases and J by 5 bases, with 9 bases between them. The length of the CDR3 is 12 residues. CDR3 sequence reads: CASSPTWETQYF. CDR3 coding DNA: TGTGCCAGCAGCCCAACGTGGGAGACCCAGTACTTC.

Ten or more counts support this clonotype. The chain uses TRBV7-9 and TRBJ2-1, with TRBD2 matching over 12 bases. This CDR3 is 15 amino acids long. Trimming took 2 bases from V and 8 from J; bases not matched to a gene: 4. Germline CDR1 and CDR2: SEHNR and FQNEAQ (reference sequence). CDR3 amino acids: CASSLLAGGPHEQFF. CDR3 sequence (DNA): TGTGCCAGCAGCTTACTAGCGGGGGGGCCCCATGAGCAGTTCTTC.

This clonotype appeared a few times. V is TRBV11-2 and J is TRBJ2-1, with 9 bases aligning to TRBD2. Unmatched junction bases numbered 7, after V lost 1 base and J lost 0 bases. CDR3 size: 18 residues. Germline CDR1 reads SGHAT; CDR2 reads FQNNGV. The CDR3 sequence is CASSLGPAGGDSYNEQFF. The CDR3 DNA sequence: TGTGCCAGCAGCTTAGGCCCAGCGGGGGGAGACTCCTACAATGAGCAGTTCTTC.

The V call is TRBV7-8, the J call TRBJ1-6; D possibly corresponds to TRBD1 (6 bases). Germline V lookup: CDR1 SGHVS, CDR2 FQNEAQ. The V gene lost 0 bases and the J gene lost 9 bases, with 15 bases spanning the gap. This CDR3 is built from 16 residues. The CDR3, as DNA: TGTGCCAGCAGCTTAGCGCTATGGGGACAAGGTTCACCCCTCCACTTT. Residues: CASSLALWGQGSPLHF.

The chain couples TRBV27 to TRBJ2-2; no reliable D call. The germline V and J ends were trimmed by 2 bases and 4 bases, with 5 bases remaining between them. The CDR3 has 13 residues. CDR1 MNHEY and CDR2 SMNVEV come from the germline V gene (reference sequence). The CDR3 DNA reads as TGTGCCAGCAGTTTAAAGTCCACCGGGGAGCTGTTTTTT. Translated, it gives CASSLKSTGELFF.

This clonotype occurred a few times. The rearrangement uses TRBV7-9 and TRBJ2-1, with D unclear. CDR1 is SEHNR, CDR2 FQNEAQ, per germline (reference sequence). The CDR3 consists of 12 residues. V shed 4 bases and J shed 9 bases, with 10 bases lying between them. CDR3 coding DNA: TGTGCCAGCAGCTGGAAGCAGGCTGAGCAGTTCTTC. Translation: CASSWKQAEQFF.

This clonotype was found a few times. The genes are TRBV7-9 and TRBJ1-1, with D hard to call. The CDR3 is made up of 15 amino acids. V gave up 8 bases and J gave up 2 bases, with 18 bases separating them. Germline V gene lookup returns CDR1 SEHNR and CDR2 FQNEAQ (reference sequence). The CDR3: CASSATIVSNTEAFF. The CDR3 bases are TGTGCCAGCTCGGCGACTATCGTTTCTAACACTGAAGCTTTCTTT.